The clone carrying this T cell receptor beta chain was seen many times. Its target is unknown. This record belongs to a study of identical twins. Study conclusions and caveats: Among beta out-of-frame sequences, excess sharing between twins appeared weaker.

TCRdb re-called the 5' RACE reads with MiXCR, one entry per CDR3 protein. This sample has hundreds of thousands of distinct CDR3 sequences, with 8.5% to 9% found just once. These same records also appear under a second study, on yellow fever vaccine responses in identical twins.

The source of this sequence is a woman under 30 in good health. Sequencing used PBMCs.

In DNA form, the CDR3 reads TGTGCCAGCAGCCAAGCCTCTTCCACAGATACGCAGTATTTT. Encoded protein: CASSQASSTDTQYF. The rearrangement uses TRBV3-1 and TRBJ2-3; no clear D. CDR3 length: 14 residues. Germline assignment: CDR1 LGHDT and CDR2 YNNKEL (reference sequence). Trimming took 1 base from V and 2 from J, leaving 7 bases between them.